This T cell receptor (beta chain) was obtained from a study of graft-versus-host responses after intestinal transplantation. The protocol was immunoSEQ multiplex PCR, while the TCRdb copy is restricted to in-frame clones and leaves out a portion. This table holds some 5,000 clones, 25% to 30% found once. The starting material was alloreactive CD4+ T cells from a mixed lymphocyte reaction culture, obtained before transplantation. Described subset: CFSE-low proliferating T cells sorted from roughly six-day pre-transplant mixed lymphocyte reaction (GvH or HvG direction). The origin of this receptor is a human patient who was an organ donor for intestinal transplantation.

CDR3 nucleotide sequence: TGTGCCAGCAGCCTCTGGACTAGCGGGGGGAGCGGTTTAGAGACCCAGTACTTC. It yields the protein CASSLWTSGGSGLETQYF. This chain links TRBV7-2 with TRBJ2-5; TRBD2 agrees at 14 bases. J was trimmed by 4 bases and V by 5 bases; bases with no gene match: 12. The CDR3 has 18 residues. Germline V CDR1 and CDR2: SGHTA, FQGNSA. Combining the CDR3 with reference TRBV7-2 and TRBJ2-5 gives the whole variable domain GAGVSQSPSNKVTEKGKDVELRCDPISGHTALYWYRQSLGQGLEFLIYFQGNSAPDKSGLPSDRFSAERTGGSVSTLTIQRTQQEDSAVYLCASSLWTSGGSGLETQYFGPGTRLLVL.